The T cell receptor (beta chain) under discussion was sequenced for a study of a mutant IDH1 vaccine in newly diagnosed glioma. Study context: Averaging around 40 years of age, treated patients were about 60% male and approximately 38% female. Former treatment meant radiotherapy, temozolomide, or both; the majority had gotten both. Study results and caveats: Pseudoprogression appeared unlinked to shifts in leading peripheral T cell clonotypes. Across multiple MHC alleles, 90% to 95% of patients had vaccine-induced responses.

Sequenced by immunoSEQ multiplex PCR; TCRdb stores in-frame clones only, minus some. Altogether some 59,000 clones are present, about 82% being singletons, with the ten largest covering roughly a fifth. From germline, CDR1 is SNHLY and CDR2 FYNNEI. This CDR3 is 15 amino acids long. V was cut by 6 bases and J by 5 bases, with 17 bases left in between. For this clone: Its antigen is unidentified.

Time point here: baseline, week 1 (first vaccination visit). Treatment indicated: pre-vaccination baseline after standard-of-care therapy. This TCR came from a man in his late teens or twenties with glioma. This chain connects TRBV2 to TRBJ1-5; D might be TRBD1 (6 bases). The sequencing here drew on PBMCs, taken from a glioma patient treated with radiotherapy, temozolomide or both. CDR3 bases: TGTGCCAGCAGCCTTCCGGGACAAAGGGATCAGCCCCAGCATTTT. Its translation is CASSLPGQRDQPQHF.